This T cell receptor beta chain was captured by sequencing in a study of T cell responses to AZD1222 COVID-19 vaccine. Only in-frame clones appear in the TCRdb table, and some are missing; sequencing was by immunoSEQ multiplex PCR. The table lists about 130,000 clones, about four fifths of them singletons. This CDR3 region has 15 residues. V was clipped by 0 bases and J by 8 bases; unmatched bases: 2. The germline V gene encodes CDR1 SGHRS and CDR2 YFSETQ. Specimen: peripheral blood, collected on day 0 of AZD1222 vaccination. This clonotype was obtained from an adult in good health. The genes are TRBV5-1 and TRBJ1-6, with TRBD1 identical over 10 bases. The CDR3 reads CASSLEDRGDSPLHF. The CDR3 DNA sequence: TGCGCCAGCAGCTTGGAGGACAGGGGGGATTCACCCCTCCACTTT.